Presented here are 3 T cell receptor beta chains from one specimen sequenced in a study of cytomegalovirus exposure and HLA in healthy donors. PCR was performed using 60 Vbeta and 13 Jbeta primers. Using immunoSEQ multiplex PCR, the repertoire was profiled, and TCRdb retains in-frame clones only, with some absent. The data contain roughly 120,000 clones, about 73% of them singletons. What was sequenced was PBMCs. These receptors were collected from a woman younger than 45 in good health and CMV-seropositive.

This chain connects TRBV18 to TRBJ1-1; D unresolved. The CDR3 has 14 residues. Germline assignment: CDR1 KGHSH and CDR2 LQKENI. V lost 4 bases to trimming and J lost 1 base, with 10 bases between them. The CDR3 region has the DNA TGTGCCAGCTCACTCAGCGGCTCGAACACTGAAGCTTTCTTT. Amino acids: CASSLSGSNTEAFF.

V usage is TRBV29-1 and J usage is TRBJ1-4, with 7 nucleotides matching TRBD1. This CDR3 is 13 amino acids long. Germline loops: CDR1 SQVTM, CDR2 ANQGSEA. J was trimmed by 6 bases and V by 3 bases; bases with no gene match: 4. CDR3 region: CSVDRTGDEKLFF. The CDR3 DNA sequence: TGCAGCGTTGATCGAACAGGGGATGAAAAACTGTTTTTT.

The rearrangement links TRBV4-2 to TRBJ2-1, with 7 bases fitting TRBD1. Germline CDR1 reads LGHNA; CDR2 reads YNFKEQ. The junction had 12 bases not matched to a gene; V was cut back by 5 bases and J by 5 bases. This CDR3 has 16 residues. CDR3 in DNA: TGTGCCAGCAGCAAGGGTCGTGACAGGGTAAACAATGAGCAGTTCTTC. This sequence encodes CASSKGRDRVNNEQFF.